This T cell receptor beta chain was sequenced during a study of human T cells and chemical hapten exposure. Across the whole study: Patients had diphenylcyclopropenone applied to the scalp weekly throughout the approximately 26-week study. From small differences in pooled library volume came most of the variation in per-sample TCR yields.

From the RACE reads, TCRdb called clonotypes with MiXCR, one entry per CDR3 protein. The table includes 240,000 or so distinct CDR3 sequences, 7% to 10% detected once. This sample's time point: pre-sensitization, week 0. Treatment: therapeutic diphenylcyclopropenone sensitization with weekly scalp DPC. Each patch test followed a blood draw. This CDR3 has 14 residues. Germline V CDR1 and CDR2: SNHLY, FYNNEI. V was trimmed by 6 bases and J by 0 bases, leaving 10 bases between them. In this sample, this clonotype turned up a few times. The sequences come from whole blood, collected in connection with sensitization to the hapten diphenylcyclopropenone (DPC). The source of this sequence is a woman in her thirties or forties with alopecia areata. Some clones in this sample may be carry-over from other donors' samples. The rearrangement uses TRBV2 and TRBJ2-3; D may be TRBD2 (6 bases). CDR3 DNA sequence: TGTGCCAGCAGAGCGGGTGCTAGCACAGATACGCAGTATTTT. Translating gives CASRAGASTDTQYF.